These 32 T cell receptor beta chains originate from one sample sequenced in a study of blood T cell repertoires in COVID-19 (dated by TCRdb to about 2020). Receptors were amplified or captured by the immunoSEQ multiplex PCR assay. What TCRdb holds here is the immuneACCESS table cut down to in-frame rearrangements. Part of the clones is not present; checked against another copy, under half of the missing clones reflect an unresolved V gene, and the others are unexplained. This sample lists over 100,000 clones; about 89% were detected once. About 18% of the sample is taken by the ten largest. Sequencing was carried out using peripheral blood. Receptors originate from a human donor with acute or convalescent COVID-19. The donor label of this sample is uncertain.

Here the CDR3 DNA reads TGCGCCAGCAGCTTGGTGGCAGGTGAAGGGAACACTGAAGCTTTCTTT. Protein: CASSLVAGEGNTEAFF. The chain is built from TRBV5-1 and TRBJ1-1; D is unclear. The CDR3 contains 16 residues. Trimming left V 0 bases short and J 1 base short, with 13 bases between. CDR1 is SGHRS and CDR2 is YFSETQ in the germline V gene.

The chain employs TRBV6-5 and TRBJ1-5, with D unresolved. The germline CDR1 and CDR2 sequences are MNHEY and SVGAGI. This CDR3 is built from 13 residues. V was shortened by 7 bases and J by 4 bases, with 11 bases between the two germline ends. The CDR3 nucleotides are TGTGCCAGCACCAGGCAGCCGAATCAGCCCCAGCATTTT. As protein: CASTRQPNQPQHF.

The J gene is TRBJ2-7, the V gene TRBV6-5; TRBD1 agrees at 7 bases. Germline-derived CDR1 and CDR2 are MNHEY and SVGAGI. V shed 5 bases, J shed 0 bases, and the junction held 7 bases outside the gene matches. The CDR3 sequence is 15 residues long. The CDR3 DNA reads as TGTGCCAGCAGTACTCGGACAGGTGGCTCCTACGAGCAGTACTTC. The encoded protein is CASSTRTGGSYEQYF.

This chain joins TRBV5-5 and TRBJ1-1; 8 bases agree with TRBD1. V gave up 4 bases and J gave up 3 bases; unmatched junction bases: 8. Germline lookup yields CDR1 SGHKS and CDR2 YYEKEE (reference sequence). This CDR3 region has 15 residues. The CDR3 region is CASSEAGGADTEAFF. CDR3 sequence (DNA): TGTGCCAGCAGCGAAGCAGGGGGCGCGGACACTGAAGCTTTCTTT.

The V gene is TRBV6-5, the J gene TRBJ2-2; D is undetermined. There are 16 residues in the CDR3. Between the trimmed V and J ends, which lost 0 bases and 5 bases, there was a span of 13 bases. From germline, CDR1 is MNHEY and CDR2 SVGAGI. The CDR3 DNA is TGTGCCAGCAGTTACTCGATTCAGTTCTGGACCGGGGAGCTGTTTTTT. Amino acids: CASSYSIQFWTGELFF.

The CDR3 nucleotides are TGTGCCAGCAGTTTTGCCAGGGCCTATGGCTACACCTTC. This translates into CASSFARAYGYTF. The chain has TRBV28 and TRBJ1-2; D possibly corresponds to TRBD1 (5 bases). The CDR3 runs to 13 residues. Trimming left V 3 bases short and J 4 bases short, with 9 bases between. CDR1 is MDHEN, CDR2 SYDVKM, per germline.

This rearrangement joins TRBV28 to TRBJ1-5; perhaps TRBD1 as D (6 bases). The CDR3 sequence is 13 residues long. The germline V gene has CDR1 MDHEN and CDR2 SYDVKM. Trimming pared 6 bases from V and 5 bases from J, leaving 11 bases between. The chain's CDR3 is CASRGEGDQPQHF. In DNA, the CDR3 is TGTGCCAGCAGAGGCGAGGGGGATCAGCCCCAGCATTTT.

The chain joins TRBV18 to TRBJ1-2, with 8 bases fitting TRBD1. Germline trimming cut 2 bases from V and 8 bases from J; bases unmatched to any gene: 13. CDR3 length equals 16 residues. Germline V CDR1 and CDR2: KGHSH, LQKENI. The CDR3 loop is CASSPMGQAITMGYTF. The DNA of the CDR3 is TGTGCCAGCTCACCAATGGGACAGGCTATAACTATGGGCTACACCTTC.

The count of this clone is one. This rearrangement joins TRBV6-2 or TRBV6-3 to TRBJ2-1; 7 bases fit TRBD2. V dropped 2 bases and J dropped 1; count of bases not matched to a gene: 5. CDR1 and CDR2 from the germline V gene are MNHEY and SVGEGT. The CDR3 extends over 16 amino acids. The CDR3 DNA reads as TGTGCCAGCAGTTACGGACTAGAACTGTCCTACAATGAGCAGTTCTTC. This encodes CASSYGLELSYNEQFF.

The chain carries TRBV11-3 and TRBJ2-4; 9 positions agree with TRBD1. The length of the CDR3 is 13 residues. The trim removed 5 bases at V and 6 bases at J, leaving 2 bases unmatched. CDR1 and CDR2 (germline): SGHNT, YENEEA. CDR3 sequence: CASSMTGGNIQYF. The CDR3 coding sequence is TGTGCCAGCAGCATGACAGGGGGAAACATTCAGTACTTC.

The chain joins TRBV7-3 to TRBJ1-4, with TRBD1 as a possible D gene (5 bases). CDR3 size: 13 residues. V lost 6 bases to trimming and J lost 4 bases, with 9 bases between them. CDR1 and CDR2 (germline): SGHTA, FQGTGA. The CDR3 coding sequence is TGTGCCAGCAGTGCCAGGGTTAATGAAAAACTGTTTTTT. Amino acid sequence: CASSARVNEKLFF.

Within the sample, this clone is medium-sized. The chain couples TRBV28 to TRBJ1-5; 9 nucleotides agree with TRBD1. Germline CDR1 and CDR2: MDHEN and SYDVKM. After removal of 4 bases from V and 1 base from J, the junction contained 5 bases not matched to a gene. This CDR3 has 16 residues. Here the CDR3 reads CASSYLGQGSNQPQHF. As DNA, the CDR3 is TGTGCCAGCAGTTACCTAGGACAGGGGAGCAATCAGCCCCAGCATTTT. The full variable domain, with the rest looked up from reference TRBV28 and TRBJ1-5, is DVKVTQSSRYLVKRTGEKVFLECVQDMDHENMFWYRQDPGLGLRLIYFSYDVKMKEKGDIPEGYSVSREKKERFSLILESASTNQTSMYLCASSYLGQGSNQPQHFGDGTRLSIL.

V usage is TRBV6-2 or TRBV6-3 and J usage is TRBJ2-7, with D maybe TRBD2 (6 bases). This CDR3 region has 12 residues. CDR1 and CDR2 from the germline V gene are MNHEY and SVGEGT. Trimming removed 6 bases at V and 6 bases at J, with 12 bases between. The CDR3 is CASSQRAGEQYF. The CDR3 bases are TGTGCCAGCAGCCAACGAGCGGGCGAGCAGTACTTC.

This rearrangement joins TRBV18 to TRBJ2-1, with D possibly TRBD2 on 6 matching bases. V shed 1 base and J shed 5 bases, with 18 bases lying between them. The length of the CDR3 is 17 residues. The germline V gene has CDR1 KGHSH and CDR2 LQKENI. Here the CDR3 DNA reads TGTGCCAGCTCACCACAGACCTGGGGGAGGAGAAACAATGAGCAGTTCTTC. Encoded protein: CASSPQTWGRRNNEQFF.

The CDR3 DNA follows: TGTGCCAGCAGCCGCGATAAGTTGAACACCGGGGAGCTGTTTTTT. It specifies CASSRDKLNTGELFF. The V gene is TRBV7-9, the J gene TRBJ2-2, with D hard to call. The ends were cut back, 5 bases at V and 1 base at J, with 11 bases in the middle. The germline V gene encodes CDR1 SEHNR and CDR2 FQNEAQ (reference sequence). The CDR3 totals 15 residues.

This clone was seen just once. The chain couples TRBV14 to TRBJ1-3, with TRBD1 identical over 8 bases. The CDR3 is made up of 15 amino acids. Germline V gives CDR1 SGHDN, CDR2 FVKESK. Trimming at V came to 4 bases and at J to 2 bases, leaving 4 bases not matched to a gene. This CDR3 is CASSPDRATGNTIYF. In nucleotides, the CDR3 is TGTGCCAGCAGCCCGGACAGGGCGACTGGAAACACCATATATTTT.

The gene calls are TRBV4-1 and TRBJ1-2, with TRBD1 identical over 11 bases. The ends lost 5 bases at V and 8 bases at J; junction bases unmatched: 16. Germline V lookup: CDR1 MGHRA, CDR2 YSYEKL. This CDR3 spans 17 amino acids. CDR3 sequence: CASSDRTGGKERYGYTF. The CDR3 DNA is TGCGCCAGCAGCGATAGGACAGGGGGCAAAGAACGGTACGGCTACACCTTC.

This clone was picked up one time. This chain connects TRBV3-1 (or the pseudogene TRBV3-2) to TRBJ2-1, with 9 bases lining up with TRBD2. CDR1 is LGHDT, CDR2 YNNKEL, per germline (reference sequence). Germline trimming cut 3 bases from V and 9 bases from J; bases unmatched to any gene: 6. This CDR3 contains 14 residues. The CDR3 reads CASSHGTSLSEQFF. The CDR3, as DNA: TGTGCCAGCAGCCACGGGACTAGCCTGTCTGAGCAGTTCTTC.

This clone was counted a single time. The chain combines TRBV4-1 with TRBJ1-1, with D possibly TRBD1 on 5 matching bases. This CDR3 contains 16 residues. V was cut by 3 bases and J by 3 bases, with 17 bases left in between. Germline CDR1 is MGHRA and CDR2 is YSYEKL. The CDR3 DNA sequence: TGCGCCAGCAGCCACTCGTCAGCACGGGGGGACACTGAAGCTTTCTTT. This gives the protein CASSHSSARGDTEAFF.

This clone was picked up a small number of times. The chain carries TRBV19 and TRBJ2-3; the match to TRBD2 covers 9 bases. J gave up 2 bases and V 9 bases, and 9 bases lay outside the gene matches. In germline, CDR1 is LNHDA, CDR2 SQIVND (reference sequence). The CDR3 has 15 amino acids. CDR3 DNA: TGTGCCAGCCGAGGCGGCGGGGGGGCCACAGATACGCAGTATTTT. This translates into CASRGGGGATDTQYF.

A single count supports this clone. CDR3 loop: CASSLGTEKLFF. The CDR3 bases are TGTGCCAGCAGTTTAGGGACAGAAAAACTGTTTTTT. The J gene is TRBJ1-4, the V gene TRBV12-3 or TRBV12-4, with D perhaps matching TRBD1 (5 bases). The CDR3 is 12 residues long. V lost 1 base to trimming and J lost 8 bases, with 5 bases between them.

Written as DNA, the CDR3 is TGTGCCAGCAGTGAATCCCCGGGCGGGGAGCTGTTTTTT. Translated: CASSESPGGELFF. The gene calls are TRBV2 and TRBJ2-2; D uncertain. The CDR3 has 13 amino acids. V was shortened by 2 bases and J by 7 bases, with 8 bases between the two germline ends. The germline gives CDR1 SNHLY, CDR2 FYNNEI.

This clone was seen a few times. The chain couples TRBV3-1 (or the pseudogene TRBV3-2) to TRBJ1-4, with 7 bases identical to TRBD1. V was clipped by 1 base and J by 7 bases; unmatched bases: 9. Germline V gives CDR1 LGHDT, CDR2 YNNKEL (reference sequence). The CDR3 contains 16 residues. The CDR3 bases are TGTGCCAGCAGCCAAGGCCTACAACCAGGGGGTGAAAAACTGTTTTTT. Residues: CASSQGLQPGGEKLFF.

The genes are TRBV7-3 and TRBJ1-2; 10 bases match TRBD1. Germline V CDR1 and CDR2: SGHTA, FQGTGA. V was clipped by 5 bases and J by 8 bases; unmatched bases: 5. This CDR3 spans 13 amino acids. The CDR3 spells CASSPDRGQGYTF. The CDR3 DNA is TGTGCCAGCAGCCCCGACAGGGGGCAAGGCTACACCTTC.

The gene calls are TRBV5-4 and TRBJ1-1, with 9 positions matching TRBD1. The V and J ends lost 2 bases and 7 bases, in that order; junction bases with no gene match: 12. The CDR3 has 16 amino acids. Per germline, CDR1 SGHNT and CDR2 YYREEE (reference sequence). The CDR3 DNA is TGTGCCAGCAGCTTTCAACAGGGGGCTGGGTTGGGTGAAGCTTTCTTT. Its protein is CASSFQQGAGLGEAFF.

The chain is built from TRBV4-1 and TRBJ1-1; 8 bases agree with TRBD1. This CDR3 comprises 17 residues. CDR1 is MGHRA, CDR2 YSYEKL, per germline. V gave up 5 bases and J gave up 3 bases; unmatched junction bases: 14. CDR3 nucleotides: TGCGCCAGCAGCGGGGGCTTCAGGGGGCCATTATACACTGAAGCTTTCTTT. Amino acids: CASSGGFRGPLYTEAFF.

The gene calls are TRBV27 and TRBJ2-2, with 9 nucleotides matching TRBD1. This CDR3 spans 15 amino acids. Germline V gene data show CDR1 as MNHEY and CDR2 as SMNVEV (reference sequence). Trimming at V came to 5 bases and at J to 7 bases, leaving 8 bases not matched to a gene. The CDR3 sequence: CASSILQGALGELFF. The DNA for the CDR3 is TGTGCCAGCAGTATACTACAGGGGGCGCTCGGGGAGCTGTTTTTT.

The chain is built from TRBV5-4 and TRBJ1-4; 7 nucleotides align to TRBD1. The junction had 4 bases not matched to a gene; V was cut back by 4 bases and J by 7 bases. The germline V gene has CDR1 SGHNT and CDR2 YYREEE (reference sequence). The CDR3 spans 13 residues. The CDR3 bases are TGTGCCAGCAGCAAACAGGGGTTTGAAAAACTGTTTTTT. It yields the protein CASSKQGFEKLFF.

V and J are TRBV10-3 and TRBJ1-4; 9 nucleotides align to TRBD1. The CDR3 is 13 amino acids. The germline CDR1 and CDR2 sequences are ENHRY and SYGVKD. J was trimmed by 7 bases and V by 10 bases; bases with no gene match: 7. CDR3 sequence: CASRDRDGEKLFF. CDR3 nucleotides: TGTGCCAGCCGGGACAGGGATGGTGAAAAACTGTTTTTT.

CDR3 region: CASSVSSRDTQYF. In nucleotides, the CDR3 is TGTGCCAGCAGCGTTTCTAGCCGAGATACGCAGTATTTT. This chain links TRBV9 with TRBJ2-3; perhaps TRBD2 as D (5 bases). Trimming shortened V by 2 bases and J by 5 bases, and 9 bases separated the two germline ends. Per germline, CDR1 SGDLS and CDR2 YYNGEE. This CDR3 comprises 13 residues.

This rearrangement joins TRBV2 to TRBJ1-2, with D possibly TRBD1 on 5 matching bases. Germline lookup yields CDR1 SNHLY and CDR2 FYNNEI. Trimming shortened V by 1 base and J by 4 bases, and 10 bases separated the two germline ends. There are 14 residues in the CDR3. CDR3 DNA sequence: TGTGCCAGCAGTGAAGTCCTGGGGGGCTATGGCTACACCTTC. This encodes CASSEVLGGYGYTF.

The V and J genes are TRBV19 and TRBJ2-5; D uncertain. The germline V gene encodes CDR1 LNHDA and CDR2 SQIVND (reference sequence). This CDR3 has 10 residues. V lost 10 bases and J 2 bases, leaving 5 bases between the germline ends. CDR3 sequence reads: CATLQETQYF. The CDR3 DNA reads as TGTGCCACCTTACAAGAGACCCAGTACTTC. The full variable domain, its missing parts supplied by reference TRBV19 and TRBJ2-5, is DGGITQSPKYLFRKEGQNVTLSCEQNLNHDAMYWYRQDPGQGLRLIYYSQIVNDFQKGDIAEGYSVSREKKESFPLTVTSAQKNPTAFYLCATLQETQYFGPGTRLLVL.